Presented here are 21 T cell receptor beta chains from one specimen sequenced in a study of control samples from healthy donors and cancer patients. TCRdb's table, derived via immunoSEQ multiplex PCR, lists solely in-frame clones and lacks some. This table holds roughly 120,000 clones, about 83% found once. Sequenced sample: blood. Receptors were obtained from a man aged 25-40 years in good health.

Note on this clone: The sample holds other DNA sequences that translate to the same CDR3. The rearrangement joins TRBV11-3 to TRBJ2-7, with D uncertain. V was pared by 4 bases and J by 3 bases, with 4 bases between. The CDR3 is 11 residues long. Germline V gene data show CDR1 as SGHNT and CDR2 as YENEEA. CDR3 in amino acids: CASSSLYEQYF. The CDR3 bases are TGTGCCAGCAGCTCGCTCTACGAGCAGTACTTC.

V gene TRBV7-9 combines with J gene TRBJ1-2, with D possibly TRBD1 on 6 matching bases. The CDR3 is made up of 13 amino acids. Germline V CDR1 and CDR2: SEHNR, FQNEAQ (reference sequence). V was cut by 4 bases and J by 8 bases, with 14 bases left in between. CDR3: CASSSTGSGGYTF. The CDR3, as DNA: TGTGCCAGCAGCTCGACAGGCTCTGGAGGCTACACCTTC.

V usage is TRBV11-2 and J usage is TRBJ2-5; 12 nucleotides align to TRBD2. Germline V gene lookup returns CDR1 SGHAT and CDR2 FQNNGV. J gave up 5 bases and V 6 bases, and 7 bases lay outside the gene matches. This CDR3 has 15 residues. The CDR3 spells CASSSSGGARETQYF. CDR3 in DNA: TGTGCCAGCAGTTCTAGCGGGGGGGCAAGGGAGACCCAGTACTTC.

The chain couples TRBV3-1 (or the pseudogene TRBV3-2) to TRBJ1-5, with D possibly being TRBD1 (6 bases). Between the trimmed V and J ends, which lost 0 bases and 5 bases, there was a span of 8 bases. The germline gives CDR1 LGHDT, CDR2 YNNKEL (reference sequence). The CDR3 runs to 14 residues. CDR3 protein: CASSQDHRDQPQHF. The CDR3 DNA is TGTGCCAGCAGCCAAGACCACAGGGATCAGCCCCAGCATTTT.

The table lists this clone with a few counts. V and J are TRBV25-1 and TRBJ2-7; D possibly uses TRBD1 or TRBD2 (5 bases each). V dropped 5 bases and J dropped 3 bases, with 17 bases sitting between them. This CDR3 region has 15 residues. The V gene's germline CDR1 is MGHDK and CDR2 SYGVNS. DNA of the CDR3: TGTGCCAGCAGTACGCCCCGGGACGGACTCTACGAGCAGTACTTC. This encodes CASSTPRDGLYEQYF.

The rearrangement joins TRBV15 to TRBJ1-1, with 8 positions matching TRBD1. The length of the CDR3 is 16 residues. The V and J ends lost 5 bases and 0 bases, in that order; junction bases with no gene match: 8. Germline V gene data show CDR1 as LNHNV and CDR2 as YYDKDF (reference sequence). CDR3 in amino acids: CATSQGQGVMNTEAFF. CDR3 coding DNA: TGTGCCACCAGCCAAGGACAGGGTGTGATGAACACTGAAGCTTTCTTT. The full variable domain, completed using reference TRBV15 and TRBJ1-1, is DAMVIQNPRYQVTQFGKPVTLSCSQTLNHNVMYWYQQKSSQAPKLLFHYYDKDFNNEADTPDNFQSRRPNTSFCFLDIRSPGLGDTAMYLCATSQGQGVMNTEAFFGQGTRLTVV.

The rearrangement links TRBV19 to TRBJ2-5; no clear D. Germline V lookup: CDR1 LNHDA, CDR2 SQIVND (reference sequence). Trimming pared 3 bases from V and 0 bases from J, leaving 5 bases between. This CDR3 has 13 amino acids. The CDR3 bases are TGTGCCAGTAGTATGGGCAACCAAGAGACCCAGTACTTC. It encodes CASSMGNQETQYF.

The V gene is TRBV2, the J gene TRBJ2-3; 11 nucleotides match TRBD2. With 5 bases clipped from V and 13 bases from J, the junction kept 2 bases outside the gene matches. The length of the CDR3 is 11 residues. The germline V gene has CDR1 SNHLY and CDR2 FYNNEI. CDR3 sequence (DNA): TGTGCCAGCAGTCCTAGCGGGGGGAAGTATTTT. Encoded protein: CASSPSGGKYF.

In DNA form, the CDR3 reads TGTGCCAGCTCACCTGCCTCAGGCCACGAGCAGTACGTC. Amino acid sequence: CASSPASGHEQYV. The gene calls are TRBV18 and TRBJ2-7; D remains ambiguous. This CDR3 has 13 residues. Germline CDR1 KGHSH, CDR2 LQKENI. V was clipped by 3 bases and J by 5 bases, with 11 bases between them.

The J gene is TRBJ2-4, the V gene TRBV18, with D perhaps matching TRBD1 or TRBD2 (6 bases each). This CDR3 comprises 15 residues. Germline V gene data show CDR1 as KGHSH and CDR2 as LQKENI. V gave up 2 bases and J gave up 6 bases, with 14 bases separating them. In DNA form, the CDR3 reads TGTGCCAGCTCACCAACGGGGGCTGACGGAAACATTCAGTACTTC. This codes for CASSPTGADGNIQYF.

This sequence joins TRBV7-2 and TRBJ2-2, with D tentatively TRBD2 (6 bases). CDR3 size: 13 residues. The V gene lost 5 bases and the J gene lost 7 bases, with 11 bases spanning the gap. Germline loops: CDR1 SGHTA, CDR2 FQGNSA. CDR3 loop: CASSIDGGGELFF. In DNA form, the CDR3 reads TGTGCCAGCAGCATCGACGGGGGCGGGGAGCTGTTTTTT. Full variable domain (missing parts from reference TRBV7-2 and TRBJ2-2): GAGVSQSPSNKVTEKGKDVELRCDPISGHTALYWYRQSLGQGLEFLIYFQGNSAPDKSGLPSDRFSAERTGGSVSTLTIQRTQQEDSAVYLCASSIDGGGELFFGEGSRLTVL.

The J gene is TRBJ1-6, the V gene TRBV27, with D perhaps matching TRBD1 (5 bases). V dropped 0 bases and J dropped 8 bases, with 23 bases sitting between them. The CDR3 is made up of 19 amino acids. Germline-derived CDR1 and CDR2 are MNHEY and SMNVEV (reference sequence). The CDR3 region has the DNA TGTGCCAGCAGTTTATCTGTTCCGGGAGGGGTTGGGGGGGATTCACCCCTCCACTTT. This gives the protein CASSLSVPGGVGGDSPLHF.

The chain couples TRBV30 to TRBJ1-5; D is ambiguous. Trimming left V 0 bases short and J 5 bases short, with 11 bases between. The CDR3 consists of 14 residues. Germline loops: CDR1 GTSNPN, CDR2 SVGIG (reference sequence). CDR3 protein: CAWSVSGFDQPQHF. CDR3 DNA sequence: TGTGCCTGGAGTGTGTCGGGATTCGATCAGCCCCAGCATTTT. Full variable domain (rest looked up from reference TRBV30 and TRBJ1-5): SQTIHQWPATLVQPVGSPLSLECTVEGTSNPNLYWYRQAAGRGLQLLFYSVGIGQISSEVPQNLSASRPQDRQFILSSKKLLLSDSGFYLCAWSVSGFDQPQHFGDGTRLSIL.

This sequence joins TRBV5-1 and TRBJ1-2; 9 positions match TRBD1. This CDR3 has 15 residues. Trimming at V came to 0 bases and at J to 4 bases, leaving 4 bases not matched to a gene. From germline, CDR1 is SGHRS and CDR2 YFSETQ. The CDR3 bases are TGCGCCAGCAGCTTGGCCGGGACAGGGACCTATGGCTACACCTTC. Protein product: CASSLAGTGTYGYTF.

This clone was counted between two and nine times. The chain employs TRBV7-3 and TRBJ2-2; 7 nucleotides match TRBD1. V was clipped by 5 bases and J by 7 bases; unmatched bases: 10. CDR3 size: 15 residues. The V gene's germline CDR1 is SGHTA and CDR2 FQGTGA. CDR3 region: CASSPTGQYGGELFF. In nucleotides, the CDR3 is TGTGCCAGCAGCCCGACAGGGCAGTATGGCGGGGAGCTGTTTTTT.

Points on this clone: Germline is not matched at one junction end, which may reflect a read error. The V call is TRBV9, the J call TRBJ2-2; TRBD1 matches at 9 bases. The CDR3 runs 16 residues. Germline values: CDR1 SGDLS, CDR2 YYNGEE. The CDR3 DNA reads TGTGCCAGCAGCGCAAAACAGGGGGCGAATACCGGGGAGCTGTTTTTT. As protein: CASSAKQGANTGELFF.

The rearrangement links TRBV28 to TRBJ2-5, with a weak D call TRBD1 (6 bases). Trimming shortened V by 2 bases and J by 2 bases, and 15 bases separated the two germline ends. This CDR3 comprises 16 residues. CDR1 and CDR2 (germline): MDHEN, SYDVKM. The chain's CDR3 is CASSLPGANTQETQYF. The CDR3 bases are TGTGCCAGCAGTTTACCAGGGGCCAACACACAAGAGACCCAGTACTTC.

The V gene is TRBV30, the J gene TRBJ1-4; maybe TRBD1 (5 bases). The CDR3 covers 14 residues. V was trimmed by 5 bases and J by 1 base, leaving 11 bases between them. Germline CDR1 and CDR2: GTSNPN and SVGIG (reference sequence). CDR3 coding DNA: TGTGCCTGGGGGGACGGATTAACTAATGAAAAACTGTTTTTT. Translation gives CAWGDGLTNEKLFF.

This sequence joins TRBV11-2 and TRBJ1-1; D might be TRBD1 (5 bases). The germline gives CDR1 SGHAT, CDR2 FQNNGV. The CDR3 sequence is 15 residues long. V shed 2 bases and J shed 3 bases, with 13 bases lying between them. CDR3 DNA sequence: TGTGCCAGCAGCTTACTTCAGGGAAGGGACACTGAAGCTTTCTTT. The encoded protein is CASSLLQGRDTEAFF.

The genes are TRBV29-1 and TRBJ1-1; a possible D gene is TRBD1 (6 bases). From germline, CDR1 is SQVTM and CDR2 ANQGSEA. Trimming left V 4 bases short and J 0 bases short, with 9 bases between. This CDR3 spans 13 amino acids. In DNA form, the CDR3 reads TGCAGCGTTGGAGGGGGACTGAACACTGAAGCTTTCTTT. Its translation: CSVGGGLNTEAFF.

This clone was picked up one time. This chain's CDR3 is CASSDREGNTIYF. The CDR3, as DNA: TGTGCCAGCAGTGACAGGGAGGGGAACACCATATATTTT. The chain employs TRBV2 and TRBJ1-3; perhaps TRBD1 as D (5 bases). The CDR3 runs to 13 residues. Trimming pared 3 bases from V and 7 bases from J, leaving 10 bases between. Looked up from germline, CDR1 is SNHLY and CDR2 is FYNNEI.